Listed here are 25 T cell receptor beta chains from one sample, sequenced in a study of cytomegalovirus exposure and HLA in healthy donors. Clones were sequenced by immunoSEQ multiplex PCR, and TCRdb holds only the in-frame ones, with some missing. This sample has 200,000 or so clones, with 70% to 90% found just once. Source material: PBMCs. The origin of the receptors is a woman aged 18-29 years in good health and CMV-seronegative.

V usage is TRBV7-2 and J usage is TRBJ2-5, with TRBD2 identical over 12 bases. This CDR3 region has 15 residues. CDR1 SGHTA and CDR2 FQGNSA come from the germline V gene. The V gene end was trimmed by 5 bases and the J gene end by 7 bases; junction bases not matched to a gene: 8. The CDR3 region has the DNA TGTGCCAGCAGCCGCCGACTAGCGGGGGTAGGGACCCAGTACTTC. Its translation: CASSRRLAGVGTQYF.

V and J are TRBV27 and TRBJ1-5; TRBD1 aligns across 9 bases. With V trimmed by 2 bases and J by 0 bases, 8 bases remained unmatched. Looked up from germline, CDR1 is MNHEY and CDR2 is SMNVEV (reference sequence). This CDR3 has 18 residues. The CDR3 DNA reads TGTGCCAGCAGTTTACACGGACAGGGGAGATATAGCAATCAGCCCCAGCATTTT. Its protein is CASSLHGQGRYSNQPQHF.

The chain combines TRBV30 with TRBJ1-2; the match to TRBD1 covers 11 bases. With 5 bases clipped from V and 4 bases from J, the junction kept 6 bases outside the gene matches. The CDR3 runs to 14 residues. Germline loops: CDR1 GTSNPN, CDR2 SVGIG (reference sequence). This CDR3 is CAWGTGGSIYGYTF. CDR3 sequence (DNA): TGTGCCTGGGGGACAGGGGGTAGTATCTATGGCTACACCTTC.

The chain recombines TRBV6-1 with TRBJ1-1, with D uncertain. The germline V gene encodes CDR1 MNHNS and CDR2 SASEGT. The ends were cut back, 2 bases at V and 0 bases at J, with 4 bases in the middle. This CDR3 has 13 amino acids. For the CDR3, the DNA is TGTGCCAGCAGTGAAACAGTGAACACTGAAGCTTTCTTT. This translates into CASSETVNTEAFF.

The chain couples TRBV6-5 to TRBJ1-1, with D hard to call. CDR3 size: 14 residues. V was trimmed by 5 bases and J by 4 bases, leaving 14 bases between them. CDR1 MNHEY and CDR2 SVGAGI come from the germline V gene. The CDR3 nucleotides are TGTGCCAGCAGTCGCCCGGGAGGGCCCACTGAAGCTTTCTTT. It codes for CASSRPGGPTEAFF.

This chain uses TRBV9 with TRBJ1-1, with D possibly TRBD1 on 5 matching bases. V was trimmed by 4 bases and J by 4 bases, leaving 11 bases between them. CDR1 and CDR2 (germline): SGDLS, YYNGEE. CDR3 size: 13 residues. In DNA form, the CDR3 reads TGTGCCAGCAGCTCTCGGGGGGGCACTGAAGCTTTCTTT. It yields the protein CASSSRGGTEAFF.

V and J are TRBV27 and TRBJ1-5; weak D call: TRBD1 (5 bases). The germline CDR1 and CDR2 sequences are MNHEY and SMNVEV (reference sequence). Trimming took 4 bases from V and 6 from J, leaving 13 bases between them. The CDR3 totals 14 residues. The CDR3 loop is CASSYQGRGQPQHF. The CDR3 DNA is TGTGCCAGCAGTTACCAGGGTAGGGGTCAGCCCCAGCATTTT.

This clone was picked up a small number of times. The genes are TRBV6-4 and TRBJ2-2, with D possibly being TRBD1 (6 bases). CDR3 length equals 15 residues. The V gene's germline CDR1 is MRHNA and CDR2 SNTAGT. V lost 2 bases and J lost 2, with 9 bases in between. The CDR3 protein is CASSDGGANTGELFF. CDR3 nucleotide sequence: TGTGCCAGCAGTGACGGGGGCGCAAACACCGGGGAGCTGTTTTTT.

This sequence joins TRBV6-4 and TRBJ2-6; D is possibly TRBD1 (5 bases). The CDR3 totals 15 residues. The ends were cut back, 3 bases at V and 2 bases at J, with 8 bases in the middle. From germline, CDR1 is MRHNA and CDR2 SNTAGT. For the CDR3, the DNA is TGTGCCAGCAGTGAAAAGGGGACTGGGGCCAACGTCCTGACTTTC. Residues: CASSEKGTGANVLTF.

This sequence joins TRBV30 and TRBJ1-1; TRBD1 is a possible D gene (6 bases). Trimming removed 4 bases from V and 1 base from J, with 10 bases in between. The CDR3 extends over 13 amino acids. Germline CDR1 and CDR2: GTSNPN and SVGIG (reference sequence). CDR3 protein: CAWITGRNTEAFF. The CDR3 DNA follows: TGTGCCTGGATAACAGGGAGGAACACTGAAGCTTTCTTT. Complete variable domain (other parts from reference TRBV30 and TRBJ1-1): SQTIHQWPATLVQPVGSPLSLECTVEGTSNPNLYWYRQAAGRGLQLLFYSVGIGQISSEVPQNLSASRPQDRQFILSSKKLLLSDSGFYLCAWITGRNTEAFFGQGTRLTVV.

The chain combines TRBV10-1 with TRBJ2-4; TRBD1 is a possible D gene (6 bases). Trimming took off 2 bases at V and 9 bases at J, with 14 bases between the two ends. CDR1 is WNHNN, CDR2 SYGVQD, per germline (reference sequence). The CDR3 loop spans 14 amino acids. The CDR3: CASSEGQTKSIQYF. DNA of the CDR3: TGCGCCAGCAGTGAGGGACAGACCAAATCCATTCAGTACTTC.

The genes are TRBV4-1 and TRBJ2-7; TRBD2 matches at 10 bases. This CDR3 region has 17 residues. The germline V gene has CDR1 MGHRA and CDR2 YSYEKL. V was clipped by 0 bases and J by 0 bases; unmatched bases: 5. The CDR3 nucleotides are TGCGCCAGCAGCCAAGATGAGCTAGCGGGAGCCTCCTACGAGCAGTACTTC. This translates into CASSQDELAGASYEQYF.

This clone is a singleton in its sample. The J gene is TRBJ1-1, the V gene TRBV15, with 9 bases lining up with TRBD1. Germline V gene sequence: CDR1 LNHNV, CDR2 YYDKDF (reference sequence). The ends lost 0 bases at V and 4 bases at J; junction bases unmatched: 6. The CDR3 totals 16 residues. In nucleotides, the CDR3 is TGTGCCACCAGCAGAGATCGGGGGACAGGGCCCACTGAAGCTTTCTTT. It translates to CATSRDRGTGPTEAFF.

This clone came up once. The chain links TRBV28 to TRBJ1-2, with D possibly matching TRBD1 (6 bases). V gave up 8 bases and J gave up 2 bases, with 15 bases separating them. This CDR3 contains 14 residues. Germline V lookup: CDR1 MDHEN, CDR2 SYDVKM. CDR3 loop: CASDSTGQNYGYTF. The CDR3 DNA reads as TGTGCCAGCGACTCGACAGGCCAGAACTATGGCTACACCTTC.

V is TRBV7-9 and J is TRBJ2-5, with D possibly being TRBD1 (6 bases). Trimming left V 5 bases short and J 4 bases short, with 11 bases between. The CDR3 spans 13 residues. Germline CDR1 is SEHNR and CDR2 is FQNEAQ (reference sequence). CDR3 nucleotides: TGTGCCAGCAGCGTCGCAGGGGCAGAGACCCAGTACTTC. This codes for CASSVAGAETQYF.

The chain carries TRBV5-6 and TRBJ1-2, with 12 bases aligning to TRBD1. Germline V gene lookup returns CDR1 SGHDT and CDR2 YYEEEE. The CDR3 runs 14 residues. V lost 4 bases to trimming and J lost 7 bases; unmatched junction nucleotides: 5. The CDR3 here is CASSEGQGAFGYTF. The CDR3 nucleotides are TGTGCCAGCAGCGAGGGACAGGGGGCTTTTGGCTACACCTTC.

The genes are TRBV2 and TRBJ2-6; the match to TRBD1 covers 7 bases. Losses at the gene ends were 8 bases for V and 0 bases for J; bases not matched to a gene: 13. Germline lookup yields CDR1 SNHLY and CDR2 FYNNEI. The CDR3 consists of 18 residues. The CDR3 DNA is TGTGCCAGCTCCCTGAGAGGACAGGCTCCCTCTGGGGCCAACGTCCTGACTTTC. Protein: CASSLRGQAPSGANVLTF.

The gene calls are TRBV28 and TRBJ1-5, with 9 bases lining up with TRBD1. In germline, CDR1 is MDHEN, CDR2 SYDVKM. Trimming at V came to 6 bases and at J to 3 bases, leaving 6 bases not matched to a gene. The CDR3 has 15 residues. The CDR3 nucleotides read TGTGCCAGCAGGACTACAGGGGGCATCAATCAGCCCCAGCATTTT. Residues: CASRTTGGINQPQHF. The entire variable domain, with the rest obtained from reference TRBV28 and TRBJ1-5, is as follows: DVKVTQSSRYLVKRTGEKVFLECVQDMDHENMFWYRQDPGLGLRLIYFSYDVKMKEKGDIPEGYSVSREKKERFSLILESASTNQTSMYLCASRTTGGINQPQHFGDGTRLSIL.

V gene TRBV6-6 combines with J gene TRBJ2-7; D might be TRBD1 (6 bases). The CDR3 has 15 amino acids. From germline, CDR1 is MNHNY and CDR2 SVGAGI (reference sequence). The V end lost 0 bases, the J end lost 7 bases, and 16 bases lay between the germline ends. The CDR3 bases are TGTGCCAGCAGTTACTCGTCCCCGCCCCAGGGGGAGCAGTACTTC. Residues: CASSYSSPPQGEQYF.

The gene calls are TRBV30 and TRBJ2-7; 9 nucleotides line up with TRBD2. CDR3 length: 14 residues. Germline lookup yields CDR1 GTSNPN and CDR2 SVGIG (reference sequence). Trimming removed 2 bases from V and 6 bases from J; junction bases left unmatched: 8. In nucleotides, the CDR3 is TGTGCCTGGAGTCCCGGGACTAGCTTCTCCGAGCAGTACTTC. It yields the protein CAWSPGTSFSEQYF. Together with reference TRBV30 and TRBJ2-7, the CDR3 gives the full variable domain: SQTIHQWPATLVQPVGSPLSLECTVEGTSNPNLYWYRQAAGRGLQLLFYSVGIGQISSEVPQNLSASRPQDRQFILSSKKLLLSDSGFYLCAWSPGTSFSEQYFGPGTRLTVT.

The J gene is TRBJ2-3, the V gene TRBV2; perhaps TRBD1 as D (7 bases). The germline V gene encodes CDR1 SNHLY and CDR2 FYNNEI. The CDR3 length is 15 residues. V dropped 1 base and J dropped 6 bases, with 14 bases sitting between them. CDR3 amino acids: CASSEGRGRVDTQYF. The DNA of the CDR3 is TGTGCCAGCAGTGAAGGGAGGGGGCGCGTCGATACGCAGTATTTT. The entire variable domain, with the rest obtained from reference TRBV2 and TRBJ2-3, is as follows: EPEVTQTPSHQVTQMGQEVILRCVPISNHLYFYWYRQILGQKVEFLVSFYNNEISEKSEIFDDQFSVERPDGSNFTLKIRSTKLEDSAMYFCASSEGRGRVDTQYFGPGTRLTVL.

In DNA form, the CDR3 reads TGTGCCAGCAGTTCGTTGGGGCAGGGGGGTGGCTACACCTTC. Translated: CASSSLGQGGGYTF. V gene TRBV28 combines with J gene TRBJ1-2; 7 bases align to TRBD1. J lost 7 bases, V lost 4 bases, and 9 bases had no gene match. The CDR3 spans 14 residues. CDR1 is MDHEN, CDR2 SYDVKM, per germline.

A single count supports this clone. The rearrangement joins TRBV7-2 to TRBJ2-1; D ambiguous. There are 14 residues in the CDR3. From germline, CDR1 is SGHTA and CDR2 FQGNSA. The ends were cut back, 5 bases at V and 8 bases at J, with 16 bases in the middle. The CDR3 loop is CASSPRPGHDEQFF. CDR3 DNA sequence: TGTGCCAGCAGCCCCCGGCCGGGTCATGATGAGCAGTTCTTC.

This clone was picked up one time. The chain carries TRBV5-4 and TRBJ2-5, with 12 bases fitting TRBD2. With 4 bases clipped from V and 4 bases from J, the junction kept 8 bases outside the gene matches. The germline gives CDR1 SGHNT, CDR2 YYREEE (reference sequence). The CDR3 has 16 residues. The CDR3 DNA reads as TGTGCCAGCAGCACTAAGACTAGCGGGAGTACAGAGACCCAGTACTTC. Translating it yields CASSTKTSGSTETQYF.

The chain recombines TRBV5-1 with TRBJ1-4, with TRBD1 as a possible D gene (6 bases). With 4 bases removed from V and 3 bases from J, the gap between germline ends came to 10 bases. Germline lookup yields CDR1 SGHRS and CDR2 YFSETQ. The CDR3 is 14 amino acids. The CDR3 DNA is TGCGCCAGCAGCCCGACAGGAGCTAATGAAAAACTGTTTTTT. Translation: CASSPTGANEKLFF.